The 10 T cell receptor beta chains below come from one sample, sequenced in a study of T cells after yellow fever vaccination. In TCRdb, the 5' RACE reads were re-called with MiXCR into one record per CDR3 protein. The sample holds approximately 250,000 distinct CDR3 sequences, 5.2% seen once. Sample: CD4+ T cells sorted from PBMCs, taken on the day of the yellow fever booster vaccination. The receptors were sampled from a man between 18 and 29 years old who received the YFV17D yellow fever vaccine.

This clonotype was picked up a small number of times. The chain links TRBV7-3 to TRBJ2-2; 10 bases align to TRBD1. Trimming cost V 4 bases and J 5 bases; bases outside gene matches: 4. The length of the CDR3 is 15 residues. Germline V gives CDR1 SGHTA, CDR2 FQGTGA. The CDR3 reads CASSSMGQGTGELFF. The CDR3 DNA reads TGTGCCAGCAGCTCGATGGGACAGGGGACCGGGGAGCTGTTTTTT.

This clonotype was counted a few times. This rearrangement joins TRBV7-3 to TRBJ1-1, with TRBD1 matching over 7 bases. CDR3 length: 14 amino acids. V lost 6 bases, J lost 4 bases, and 8 bases stayed unmatched. Germline CDR1 and CDR2: SGHTA and FQGTGA. This CDR3 reads CASSEGQRVTEAFF. CDR3 nucleotides: TGTGCCAGCAGTGAGGGACAGCGGGTCACTGAAGCTTTCTTT.

This clonotype has a count of ten or more. The rearrangement joins TRBV7-3 to TRBJ2-3; D may be TRBD1 (5 bases). CDR1 is SGHTA and CDR2 is FQGTGA in the germline V gene. The ends were cut back, 2 bases at V and 8 bases at J, with 14 bases in the middle. This CDR3 contains 14 residues. CDR3 in DNA: TGTGCCAGCAGCTTAGAAGGGGCGGTGGGTACGCAGTATTTT. Translation: CASSLEGAVGTQYF.

The chain couples TRBV6-6 to TRBJ2-7, with D uncertain. The CDR3 length is 13 residues. Trimming took 0 bases from V and 2 from J, leaving 5 bases between them. The V gene's germline CDR1 is MNHNY and CDR2 SVGAGI (reference sequence). The CDR3 region has the DNA TGTGCCAGCAGTTACTCGACCACCTACGAGCAGTACTTC. The encoded protein is CASSYSTTYEQYF.

This clonotype was counted a few times. In DNA, the CDR3 is TGTGCCAGCAGTTTTACGGTGGGGCAGGGTGTGCATGAGCAGTTCTTC. It is translated as CASSFTVGQGVHEQFF. The V gene is TRBV12-3 or TRBV12-4, the J gene TRBJ2-1, with D possibly matching TRBD1 (5 bases). This CDR3 contains 16 residues. Trimming took off 3 bases at V and 8 bases at J, with 20 bases between the two ends.

This clonotype was observed a handful of times. CDR3 protein: CASSGTSGGNEQFF. DNA for the CDR3: TGTGCCAGCTCAGGGACTAGCGGGGGCAATGAGCAGTTCTTC. The J gene is TRBJ2-1, the V gene TRBV18; 14 positions agree with TRBD2. CDR1 is KGHSH and CDR2 is LQKENI in the germline V gene. V lost 5 bases, J lost 6 bases, and 0 bases stayed unmatched. This CDR3 is 14 amino acids long.

This clonotype was seen only a few times. The rearrangement uses TRBV12-3 or TRBV12-4 and TRBJ1-1; D uncertain. The length of the CDR3 is 14 residues. Deletions cut 2 bases from V and 5 bases from J, with 12 bases between. The CDR3 reads CASSLRLLYTEAFF. CDR3 DNA: TGTGCCAGCAGTTTACGTTTGCTTTATACTGAAGCTTTCTTT.

This clonotype was detected many times. The chain combines TRBV6-2 or TRBV6-3 with TRBJ1-5; D possibly corresponds to TRBD1 (6 bases). CDR1 is MNHEY and CDR2 is SVGEGT in the germline V gene. This CDR3 comprises 16 residues. The ends were cut back, 7 bases at V and 2 bases at J, with 18 bases in the middle. The CDR3 nucleotides are TGTGCCAGCACTCAAGGTCTTCGACAGGGCAATCAGCCCCAGCATTTT. This translates into CASTQGLRQGNQPQHF.

This clonotype was seen ten or more times. The chain is built from TRBV7-9 and TRBJ1-1, with no clear D. V was clipped by 2 bases and J by 1 base, with 8 bases between them. CDR1 and CDR2 from the germline V gene are SEHNR and FQNEAQ (reference sequence). The CDR3 spans 14 residues. CDR3: CASSLTLRNTEAFF. The CDR3 DNA reads TGTGCCAGCAGCTTAACTTTGAGGAACACTGAAGCTTTCTTT.

This clonotype was seen a handful of times. The rearrangement links TRBV3-1 to TRBJ1-1, with 7 nucleotides matching TRBD1. The germline CDR1 and CDR2 sequences are LGHDT and YNNKEL (reference sequence). The CDR3 runs to 15 residues. With V trimmed by 4 bases and J by 5 bases, 10 bases remained unmatched. CDR3 in amino acids: CASSPGQGVRTEAFF. CDR3 coding DNA: TGTGCCAGCAGCCCCGGGCAGGGGGTGAGGACTGAAGCTTTCTTT. Drawing the rest from reference TRBV3-1 and TRBJ1-1, the complete variable domain is DTAVSQTPKYLVTQMGNDKSIKCEQNLGHDTMYWYKQDSKKFLKIMFSYNNKELIINETVPNRFSPKSPDKAHLNLHINSLELGDSAVYFCASSPGQGVRTEAFFGQGTRLTVV.